This entry lists 20 T cell receptor beta chains sequenced from one sample in a study of blood T cell repertoires in COVID-19. TCRdb's copy holds only in-frame clones and misses some; the assay was immunoSEQ multiplex PCR. The data hold 300,000 to 450,000 clones, with more than 75% observed a single time. The specimen was PBMCs or T cells enriched from blood (not recorded which). Source of these receptors: a man aged 25-45 years who had recovered from COVID-19.

Remarks on this clone: The CDR3 ends on some other residue instead of the conserved phenylalanine or tryptophan, so this is likely a read error. The limits of the CDR3 on the DNA are not certain, so only TCRdb's listed CDR3 is given. V is TRBV4-2 and J is TRBJ1-6; the DNA was not compared with TRBD1, the D call given in the table. The CDR3 is 17 amino acids long, termini counted. The germline gives CDR1 LGHNA, CDR2 YNFKEQ. CDR3 sequence reads: CASSQDLRAQGVSPPHL.

This sequence joins TRBV4-3 and TRBJ2-4; D unclear. The CDR3 is 19 residues long. V lost 2 bases, J lost 0 bases, and 20 bases lay in between. CDR1 and CDR2 from the germline V gene are LGHNA and YSLEER. The CDR3 is CASSQYILSSSVAKNIQYF. CDR3 DNA: TGCGCCAGCAGCCAATATATCCTGAGTAGCTCGGTAGCCAAAAACATTCAGTACTTC.

The chain recombines TRBV5-4 with TRBJ1-1; possibly TRBD1 for D (6 bases). V was pared by 2 bases and J by 8 bases, with 13 bases between. CDR3 length: 13 residues. CDR1 and CDR2 from the germline V gene are SGHNT and YYREEE (reference sequence). In DNA, the CDR3 is TGTGCCAGCAGCTTTAACAGGGCGCTCGAAGCTTTCTTT. Amino acid sequence: CASSFNRALEAFF.

J is TRBJ1-6 and V is TRBV2; 8 bases map to TRBD1. Trimming cost V 5 bases and J 9 bases; bases outside gene matches: 6. The CDR3 runs to 14 residues. CDR1 is SNHLY, CDR2 FYNNEI, per germline. The DNA of the CDR3 is TGTGCCAGCAGTCTCGACAGGGGCAGTTCACCCCTCCACTTT. It yields the protein CASSLDRGSSPLHF.

This chain joins TRBV24-1 and TRBJ1-2; 9 positions agree with TRBD1. CDR3 length: 13 amino acids. CDR1 and CDR2 (germline): KGHDR, SFDVKD. The V and J ends lost 10 bases and 5 bases, in that order; junction bases with no gene match: 7. DNA of the CDR3: TGTGCCACAACTCCCGGGACAGGGTATGGCTACACCTTC. Translating it yields CATTPGTGYGYTF.

V is TRBV3-1 (or the pseudogene TRBV3-2) and J is TRBJ2-1, with D perhaps matching TRBD2 (5 bases). Between the trimmed V and J ends, which lost 1 base and 2 bases, there was a span of 12 bases. Germline assignment: CDR1 LGHDT and CDR2 YNNKEL (reference sequence). The CDR3 length is 16 residues. The chain's CDR3 is CASSQVSGSPYNEQFF. The DNA for the CDR3 is TGTGCCAGCAGCCAAGTTTCGGGATCGCCCTACAATGAGCAGTTCTTC.

The chain carries TRBV7-8 and TRBJ2-2, with unresolved D. The CDR3 is 13 residues long. The germline V gene encodes CDR1 SGHVS and CDR2 FQNEAQ. Trimming shortened V by 5 bases and J by 4 bases, and 8 bases separated the two germline ends. The CDR3 reads CASSTLPTGELFF. For the CDR3, the DNA is TGTGCCAGCAGCACGCTACCCACCGGGGAGCTGTTTTTT.

This chain links TRBV11-2 with TRBJ2-7; possibly TRBD1 for D (7 bases). CDR1 and CDR2 (germline): SGHAT, FQNNGV. The V gene lost 6 bases and the J gene lost 0 bases, with 12 bases spanning the gap. The CDR3 is made up of 14 amino acids. The CDR3 DNA sequence: TGTGCCAGCAGTGCGGGACAGTACTCCTACGAGCAGTACTTC. Protein product: CASSAGQYSYEQYF. Variable domain in full (rest from reference TRBV11-2 and TRBJ2-7): EAGVAQSPRYKIIEKRQSVAFWCNPISGHATLYWYQQILGQGPKLLIQFQNNGVVDDSQLPKDRFSAERLKGVDSTLKIQPAKLEDSAVYLCASSAGQYSYEQYFGPGTRLTVT.

The DNA of the CDR3 is TGTGCCAGCAGTTGGGACAGGAATGACTACGAGCAGTACTTC. It is translated as CASSWDRNDYEQYF. The chain recombines TRBV7-9 with TRBJ2-7; TRBD1 aligns across 8 bases. Per the germline V gene, CDR1 is SEHNR and CDR2 is FQNEAQ (reference sequence). The CDR3 is 14 amino acids. V trimming: 6 bases; J trimming: 3 bases; junction bases outside the gene matches: 7.

The rearrangement uses TRBV7-6 and TRBJ2-7; D is undetermined. Trimming left V 1 base short and J 6 bases short, with 10 bases between. Germline lookup yields CDR1 SGHVS and CDR2 FNYEAQ. This CDR3 comprises 13 residues. CDR3 nucleotide sequence: TGTGCCAGCAGCTTAGTGTCGTTATCCGAGCAGTACTTC. Its protein product is CASSLVSLSEQYF.

The chain joins TRBV10-3 to TRBJ2-5; D perhaps matches TRBD2 (6 bases). V lost 3 bases and J lost 4, with 12 bases in between. This CDR3 is 14 amino acids long. CDR1 and CDR2 from the germline V gene are ENHRY and SYGVKD. This chain's CDR3 is CAISERSEGETQYF. The CDR3 DNA reads as TGTGCCATCAGTGAAAGATCGGAGGGAGAGACCCAGTACTTC.

The V gene is TRBV5-4, the J gene TRBJ1-4, with TRBD1 matching 10 bases. CDR1 is SGHNT, CDR2 YYREEE, per germline (reference sequence). V shed 5 bases and J 8 bases; nucleotides not matched to a gene: 6. This CDR3 is 14 amino acids long. In DNA form, the CDR3 reads TGTGCCAGCAGACCCGGGACAGGGGCAGAAAAACTGTTTTTT. This codes for CASRPGTGAEKLFF.

The chain employs TRBV15 and TRBJ2-2, with TRBD1 as a possible D gene (7 bases). The CDR3 loop spans 16 amino acids. Germline V CDR1 and CDR2: LNHNV, YYDKDF (reference sequence). V gave up 3 bases and J gave up 2 bases, with 13 bases separating them. The CDR3 is CATSRAGQLNTGELFF. DNA of the CDR3: TGTGCCACCAGCAGGGCGGGACAGTTAAACACCGGGGAGCTGTTTTTT.

The chain combines TRBV6-5 with TRBJ1-2; 7 bases are a match to TRBD1. This CDR3 comprises 15 residues. Germline CDR1 MNHEY, CDR2 SVGAGI. The V segment lost 2 bases and the J segment 6 bases; nucleotides outside the gene matches: 9. CDR3 bases: TGTGCCAGCAGTTACGAGGGGGCCGGTTGGAATGGCTACACCTTC. This translates into CASSYEGAGWNGYTF.

CDR3 amino acids: CASSLGTSGIQETQYF. The CDR3 nucleotides are TGTGCCAGCAGCCTCGGGACTAGCGGAATACAAGAGACCCAGTACTTC. The chain carries TRBV7-8 and TRBJ2-5; 11 nucleotides agree with TRBD2. CDR1 is SGHVS and CDR2 is FQNEAQ in the germline V gene. V trimming: 5 bases; J trimming: 2 bases; junction bases outside the gene matches: 7. The CDR3 has 16 residues.

The chain is built from TRBV10-3 and TRBJ1-3; 8 bases are a match to TRBD1. The trim removed 4 bases at V and 4 bases at J, leaving 6 bases unmatched. The germline V gene encodes CDR1 ENHRY and CDR2 SYGVKD. The CDR3 contains 15 residues. The CDR3 spells CAISASQGAGNTIYF. The CDR3 nucleotides read TGTGCCATCAGTGCCAGTCAGGGGGCGGGAAACACCATATATTTT.

V and J are TRBV7-6 and TRBJ2-7; D may be TRBD1 (5 bases). V was cut by 5 bases and J by 2 bases, with 13 bases left in between. Germline assignment: CDR1 SGHVS and CDR2 FNYEAQ. This CDR3 region has 14 residues. The CDR3 DNA sequence: TGTGCCAGCAGCCCACCGACAGTCCCCTACGAGCAGTACTTC. It encodes CASSPPTVPYEQYF.

The J gene is TRBJ1-2, the V gene TRBV4-3; TRBD1 aligns across 7 bases. Germline V gene sequence: CDR1 LGHNA, CDR2 YSLEER. With V trimmed by 4 bases and J by 6 bases, 17 bases remained unmatched. The CDR3 consists of 17 residues. CDR3 DNA sequence: TGCGCCAGCAGCCCAGAGATACCAATCGACAGGGAAAATGGCTACACCTTC. Amino acids: CASSPEIPIDRENGYTF.

V usage is TRBV10-3 and J usage is TRBJ2-3; 12 bases are a match to TRBD2. The CDR3 contains 15 residues. The J segment lost 1 base and the V segment lost 4 bases, leaving 0 bases of the junction unmatched. Germline CDR1 and CDR2: ENHRY and SYGVKD. DNA of the CDR3: TGTGCCATCAGTGGGACTAGCGGGGGCACAGATACGCAGTATTTT. Amino acids: CAISGTSGGTDTQYF.

The chain joins TRBV7-2 to TRBJ1-3, with a tentative D call TRBD1 (6 bases). The CDR3 has 17 amino acids. Germline CDR1 is SGHTA and CDR2 is FQGNSA. V dropped 1 base and J dropped 3 bases, with 16 bases sitting between them. The CDR3 loop reads CASSLVAGGAYGNTIYF. The DNA for the CDR3 is TGTGCCAGCAGCTTAGTGGCGGGGGGCGCTTATGGAAACACCATATATTTT.